This passage covers 16 T cell receptor beta chains from one sample sequenced in a study of neurological immune-mediated disorders. One entry per CDR3 protein, called by TCRdb with MiXCR from the 5' RACE reads. The sample yields around 65,000 distinct CDR3 sequences, roughly 5% seen once. Specimen: PBMCs. Receptor source: a human donor with multiple sclerosis. The donor label of this sample is uncertain.

This clonotype was counted a few times. J is TRBJ1-3 and V is TRBV6-1; the match to TRBD1 covers 8 bases. Losses at the gene ends were 4 bases for V and 4 bases for J; bases not matched to a gene: 6. The CDR3 consists of 15 residues. The V gene's germline CDR1 is MNHNS and CDR2 SASEGT. The CDR3 spells CASSATGVGGNTIYF. The CDR3 DNA is TGTGCCAGCAGTGCGACAGGGGTTGGGGGAAACACCATATATTTT.

In its sample, this clonotype was seen many times. The genes are TRBV7-9 and TRBJ1-4, with 10 bases that match TRBD1. The CDR3 totals 15 residues. Trimming cost V 4 bases and J 8 bases; bases outside gene matches: 7. From germline, CDR1 is SEHNR and CDR2 FQNEAQ (reference sequence). CDR3: CASSYGQGGLEKLFF. Written as DNA, the CDR3 is TGTGCCAGCAGCTATGGACAGGGGGGCTTGGAAAAACTGTTTTTT.

At least ten counts were recorded for this clonotype. This chain uses TRBV5-5 with TRBJ1-5; tentatively, D is TRBD1 (5 bases). The V end lost 4 bases, the J end lost 7 bases, and 18 bases lay between the germline ends. CDR3 length: 15 residues. The V gene's germline CDR1 is SGHKS and CDR2 YYEKEE (reference sequence). CDR3 amino acids: CASSILSGGGQPQHF. The CDR3 DNA follows: TGTGCCAGCAGCATACTGAGCGGGGGAGGACAGCCCCAGCATTTT.

This clonotype was picked up many times. The chain carries TRBV5-1 and TRBJ2-3; the match to TRBD1 covers 9 bases. Trimming cost V 4 bases and J 3 bases; bases outside gene matches: 6. Germline CDR1 SGHRS, CDR2 YFSETQ. The CDR3 covers 15 residues. The CDR3 bases are TGCGCCAGCAGCCCGGGACAGGGCTTAACAGATACGCAGTATTTT. Encoded protein: CASSPGQGLTDTQYF.

This clonotype has a count of ten or more. The chain carries TRBV29-1 and TRBJ1-1; a possible D gene is TRBD1 (6 bases). V was trimmed by 5 bases and J by 10 bases, leaving 17 bases between them. The germline CDR1 and CDR2 sequences are SQVTM and ANQGSEA. The CDR3 has 12 residues. CDR3 coding DNA: TGCAGCGTTCGCAGGGAGGGGGGGGTAGCTTTCTTT. Protein sequence: CSVRREGGVAFF.

Many counts were recorded for this clonotype. A much larger clone differs from this one at a single base, so this may be a read error. The V call is TRBV5-1, the J call TRBJ2-1; D is ambiguous. Germline assignment: CDR1 SGHRS and CDR2 YFSETQ. This CDR3 comprises 11 residues. The V end lost 0 bases, the J end lost 10 bases, and 5 bases lay between the germline ends. CDR3 residues: CASSLEWEQFF. The DNA of the CDR3 is TGCGCCAGCAGCTTGGAATGGGAGCAGTTCTTC.

This clonotype was counted at least ten times. The chain couples TRBV20-1 to TRBJ2-7, with a tentative D call TRBD2 (6 bases). Per the germline V gene, CDR1 is DFQATT and CDR2 is SNEGSKA (reference sequence). V shed 3 bases and J shed 1 base, with 7 bases lying between them. There are 12 residues in the CDR3. CDR3 coding DNA: TGCAGTGCTAGGGGGGGTTCCTACGAGCAGTACTTC. It specifies CSARGGSYEQYF.

This clonotype was detected ten times or more. The chain recombines TRBV20-1 with TRBJ2-6, with D maybe TRBD2 (6 bases). Germline V gives CDR1 DFQATT, CDR2 SNEGSKA (reference sequence). V lost 3 bases and J 0 bases, leaving 15 bases between the germline ends. This CDR3 has 17 amino acids. DNA for the CDR3: TGCAGTGCTAGGGTCCGGGACTCGAGCTCTGGGGCCAACGTCCTGACTTTC. Its protein product is CSARVRDSSSGANVLTF.

This clonotype was observed at least ten times. This chain joins TRBV11-2 and TRBJ2-1; 7 nucleotides align to TRBD1. Losses at the gene ends were 3 bases for V and 2 bases for J; bases not matched to a gene: 10. Germline values: CDR1 SGHAT, CDR2 FQNNGV. The CDR3 runs to 17 residues. The CDR3 protein is CASSFLRGRVAYNEQFF. As DNA, the CDR3 is TGTGCCAGCAGCTTTTTAAGGGGGCGGGTAGCCTACAATGAGCAGTTCTTC.

This clonotype was found many times. The chain employs TRBV7-2 and TRBJ2-5; 9 bases agree with TRBD2. Germline trimming cut 4 bases from V and 5 bases from J; bases unmatched to any gene: 11. Germline V gene sequence: CDR1 SGHTA, CDR2 FQGNSA. This CDR3 region has 16 residues. The CDR3, as DNA: TGTGCCAGCAGCTCATCCCGGGCGGGGGGGCTGGAGACCCAGTACTTC. Residues: CASSSSRAGGLETQYF.

At least ten counts were recorded for this clonotype. This chain connects TRBV6-6 to TRBJ1-1; D gene unclear. The V gene's germline CDR1 is MNHNY and CDR2 SVGAGI (reference sequence). The CDR3 has 13 amino acids. Trimming pared 4 bases from V and 3 bases from J, leaving 9 bases between. The CDR3 DNA reads as TGTGCCAGCAGTTTAAACAGAGACACTGAAGCTTTCTTT. Its protein product is CASSLNRDTEAFF.

This clonotype has at least ten counts. The V gene is TRBV29-1, the J gene TRBJ2-7; 8 nucleotides match TRBD1. Trimming at V came to 6 bases and at J to 3 bases, leaving 7 bases not matched to a gene. Germline CDR1 SQVTM, CDR2 ANQGSEA. The CDR3 loop spans 13 amino acids. CDR3 region: CSVMTGVNYEQYF. For the CDR3, the DNA is TGCAGCGTGATGACAGGGGTAAACTACGAGCAGTACTTC.

This clonotype was picked up many times. V and J are TRBV20-1 and TRBJ1-6, with TRBD1 matching over 8 bases. The CDR3 has 14 amino acids. Trimming took 5 bases from V and 6 from J; bases not matched to a gene: 6. Germline-derived CDR1 and CDR2 are DFQATT and SNEGSKA (reference sequence). For the CDR3, the DNA is TGCAGTGCTTTCAGGGGGCCTAGTAATTCACCCCTCCACTTT. It yields the protein CSAFRGPSNSPLHF.

At least ten counts were recorded for this clonotype. The CDR3 DNA sequence: TGCAGCGTTGAAATAGCGGGGGTCTACAATGAGCAGTTCTTC. Translation: CSVEIAGVYNEQFF. This chain joins TRBV29-1 and TRBJ2-1; 9 bases line up with TRBD2. V trimming: 2 bases; J trimming: 3 bases; junction bases outside the gene matches: 2. The CDR3 spans 14 residues. Germline CDR1 and CDR2: SQVTM and ANQGSEA.

This clonotype was recorded at least ten times. The chain employs TRBV2 and TRBJ1-1, with 8 bases identical to TRBD1. The CDR3 runs to 14 residues. Germline values: CDR1 SNHLY, CDR2 FYNNEI. Losses at the gene ends were 6 bases for V and 5 bases for J; bases not matched to a gene: 8. CDR3 in DNA: TGTGCCAGCAGACTCGGGCAGGGGGCAACTGAAGCTTTCTTT. The encoded protein is CASRLGQGATEAFF.

This clonotype was detected a few times. J is TRBJ1-2 and V is TRBV20-1; tentatively, D is TRBD1 (5 bases). Germline V gene lookup returns CDR1 DFQATT and CDR2 SNEGSKA (reference sequence). Trimming removed 6 bases at V and 10 bases at J, with 15 bases between. The CDR3 is 11 amino acids. The CDR3 DNA reads as TGCAGTGCGCCCGACAGCTTGGACTACACCTTC. Protein product: CSAPDSLDYTF.